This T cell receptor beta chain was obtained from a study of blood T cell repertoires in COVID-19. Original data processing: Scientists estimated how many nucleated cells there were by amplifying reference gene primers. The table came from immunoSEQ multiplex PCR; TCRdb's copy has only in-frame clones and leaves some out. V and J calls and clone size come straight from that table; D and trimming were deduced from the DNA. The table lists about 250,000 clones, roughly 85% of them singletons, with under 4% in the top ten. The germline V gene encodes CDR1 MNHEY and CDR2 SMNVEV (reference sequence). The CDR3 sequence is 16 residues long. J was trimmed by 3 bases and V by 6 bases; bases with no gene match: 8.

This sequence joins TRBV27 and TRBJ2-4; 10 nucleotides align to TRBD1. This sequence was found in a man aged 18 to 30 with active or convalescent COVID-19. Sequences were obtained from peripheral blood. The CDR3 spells CASRSTGGFGKNIQYF. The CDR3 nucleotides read TGTGCCAGCAGATCGACAGGGGGCTTTGGCAAAAACATTCAGTACTTC.